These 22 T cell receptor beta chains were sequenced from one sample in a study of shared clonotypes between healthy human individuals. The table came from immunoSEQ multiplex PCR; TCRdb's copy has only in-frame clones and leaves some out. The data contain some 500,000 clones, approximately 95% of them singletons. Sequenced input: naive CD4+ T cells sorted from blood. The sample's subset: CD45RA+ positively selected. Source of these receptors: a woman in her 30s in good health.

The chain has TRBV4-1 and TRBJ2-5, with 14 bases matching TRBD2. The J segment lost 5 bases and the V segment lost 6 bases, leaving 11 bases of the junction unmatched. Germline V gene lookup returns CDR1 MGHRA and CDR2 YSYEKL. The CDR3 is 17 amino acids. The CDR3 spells CASSHRLAGGPRETQYF. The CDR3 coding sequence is TGCGCCAGCAGTCATCGACTAGCGGGAGGGCCACGGGAGACCCAGTACTTC.

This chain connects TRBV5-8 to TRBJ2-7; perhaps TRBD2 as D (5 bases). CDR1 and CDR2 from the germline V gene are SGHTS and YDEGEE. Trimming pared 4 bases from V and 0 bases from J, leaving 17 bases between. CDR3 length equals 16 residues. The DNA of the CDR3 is TGTGCCAGCAGCACTCGGAGAACGGGAAGCTCCTACGAGCAGTACTTC. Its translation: CASSTRRTGSSYEQYF.

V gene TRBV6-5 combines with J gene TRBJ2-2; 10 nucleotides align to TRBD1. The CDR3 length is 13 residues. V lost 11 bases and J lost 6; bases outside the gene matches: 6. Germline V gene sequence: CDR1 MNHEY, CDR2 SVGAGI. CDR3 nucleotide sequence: TGTGCCGCCCGGGACAGGGGACCCGGGGAGCTGTTTTTT. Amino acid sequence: CAARDRGPGELFF.

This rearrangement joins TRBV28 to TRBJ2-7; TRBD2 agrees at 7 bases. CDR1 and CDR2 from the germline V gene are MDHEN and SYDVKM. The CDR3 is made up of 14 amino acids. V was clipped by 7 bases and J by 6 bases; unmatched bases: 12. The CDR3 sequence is CASTGGSDPLEQYF. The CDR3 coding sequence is TGTGCCAGCACCGGGGGGAGCGATCCCCTCGAGCAGTACTTC.

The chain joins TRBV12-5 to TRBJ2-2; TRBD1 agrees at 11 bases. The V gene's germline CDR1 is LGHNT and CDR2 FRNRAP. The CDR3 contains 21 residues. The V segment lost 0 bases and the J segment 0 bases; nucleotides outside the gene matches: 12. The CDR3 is CASGLVHLGQGAPANTGELFF. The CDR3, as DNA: TGTGCTAGTGGTTTGGTCCACCTTGGACAGGGGGCCCCGGCGAACACCGGGGAGCTGTTTTTT. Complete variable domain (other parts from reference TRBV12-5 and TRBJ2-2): DARVTQTPRHKVTEMGQEVTMRCQPILGHNTVFWYRQTMMQGLELLAYFRNRAPLDDSGMPKDRFSAEMPDATLATLKIQPSEPRDSAVYFCASGLVHLGQGAPANTGELFFGEGSRLTVL.

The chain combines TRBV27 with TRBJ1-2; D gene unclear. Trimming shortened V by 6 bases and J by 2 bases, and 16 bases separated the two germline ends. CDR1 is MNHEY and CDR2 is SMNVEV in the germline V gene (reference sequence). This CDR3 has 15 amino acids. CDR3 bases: TGTGCCAGCAGCTTCATTCCGGGTCGGAACTATGGCTACACCTTC. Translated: CASSFIPGRNYGYTF.

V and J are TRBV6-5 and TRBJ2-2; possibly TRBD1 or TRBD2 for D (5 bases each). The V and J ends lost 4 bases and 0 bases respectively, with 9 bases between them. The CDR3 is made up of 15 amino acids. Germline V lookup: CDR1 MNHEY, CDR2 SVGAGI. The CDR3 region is CASSSGTTNTGELFF. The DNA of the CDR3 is TGTGCCAGCAGTTCGGGGACCACGAACACCGGGGAGCTGTTTTTT.

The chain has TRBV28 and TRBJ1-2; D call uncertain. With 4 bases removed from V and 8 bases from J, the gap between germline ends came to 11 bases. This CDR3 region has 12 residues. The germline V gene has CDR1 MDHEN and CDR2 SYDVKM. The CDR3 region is CASSSTIGGYTF. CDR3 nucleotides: TGTGCCAGCAGTTCCACAATTGGAGGCTACACCTTC.

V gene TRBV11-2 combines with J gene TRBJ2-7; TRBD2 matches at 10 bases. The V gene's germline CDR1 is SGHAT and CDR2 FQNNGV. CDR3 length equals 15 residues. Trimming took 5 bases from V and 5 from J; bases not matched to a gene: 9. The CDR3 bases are TGTGCCAGCAGCCCACCTAGCGGGAGAACACACGAGCAGTACTTC. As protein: CASSPPSGRTHEQYF.

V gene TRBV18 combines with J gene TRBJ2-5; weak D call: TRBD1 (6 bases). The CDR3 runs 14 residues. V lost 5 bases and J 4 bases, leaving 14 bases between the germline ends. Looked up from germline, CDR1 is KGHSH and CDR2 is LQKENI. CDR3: CASSTGPTGETQYF. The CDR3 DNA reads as TGTGCCAGCTCAACAGGGCCTACCGGAGAGACCCAGTACTTC. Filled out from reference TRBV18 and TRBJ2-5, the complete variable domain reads NAGVMQNPRHLVRRRGQEARLRCSPMKGHSHVYWYRQLPEEGLKFMVYLQKENIIDESGMPKERFSAEFPKEGPSILRIQQVVRGDSAAYFCASSTGPTGETQYFGPGTRLLVL.

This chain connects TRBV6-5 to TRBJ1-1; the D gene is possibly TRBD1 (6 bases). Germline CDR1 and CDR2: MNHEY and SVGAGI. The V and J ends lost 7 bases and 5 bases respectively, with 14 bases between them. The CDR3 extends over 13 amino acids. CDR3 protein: CASTGGSWTEAFF. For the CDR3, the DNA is TGTGCCAGCACCGGGGGCTCGTGGACTGAAGCTTTCTTT.

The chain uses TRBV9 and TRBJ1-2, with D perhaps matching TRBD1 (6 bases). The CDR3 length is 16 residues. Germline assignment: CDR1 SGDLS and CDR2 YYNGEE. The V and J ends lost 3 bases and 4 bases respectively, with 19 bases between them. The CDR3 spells CASSGLLNRVPYGYTF. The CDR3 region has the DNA TGTGCCAGCAGCGGCCTTTTAAACAGGGTTCCCTATGGCTACACCTTC.

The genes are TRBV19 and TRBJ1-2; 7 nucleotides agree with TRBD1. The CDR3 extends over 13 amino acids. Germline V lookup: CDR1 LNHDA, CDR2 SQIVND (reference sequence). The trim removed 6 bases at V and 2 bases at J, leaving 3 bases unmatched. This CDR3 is CASRPRGNYGYTF. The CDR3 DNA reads TGTGCCAGTAGGCCCAGGGGGAACTATGGCTACACCTTC.

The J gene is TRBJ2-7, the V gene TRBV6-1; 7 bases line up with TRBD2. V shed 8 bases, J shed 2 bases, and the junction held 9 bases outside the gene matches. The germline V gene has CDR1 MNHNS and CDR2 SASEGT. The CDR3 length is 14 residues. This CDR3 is CASWAGAGTYEQYF. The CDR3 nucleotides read TGTGCCAGCTGGGCAGGAGCGGGGACCTACGAGCAGTACTTC.

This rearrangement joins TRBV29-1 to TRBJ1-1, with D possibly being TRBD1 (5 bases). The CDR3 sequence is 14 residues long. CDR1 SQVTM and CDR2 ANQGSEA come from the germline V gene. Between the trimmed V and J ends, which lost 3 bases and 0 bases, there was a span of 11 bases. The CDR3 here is CSVDNRGVNTEAFF. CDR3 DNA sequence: TGCAGCGTTGACAACCGGGGGGTGAACACTGAAGCTTTCTTT. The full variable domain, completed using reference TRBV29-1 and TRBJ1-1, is SAVISQKPSRDICQRGTSLTIQCQVDSQVTMMFWYRQQPGQSLTLIATANQGSEATYESGFVIDKFPISRPNLTFSTLTVSNMSPEDSSIYLCSVDNRGVNTEAFFGQGTRLTVV.

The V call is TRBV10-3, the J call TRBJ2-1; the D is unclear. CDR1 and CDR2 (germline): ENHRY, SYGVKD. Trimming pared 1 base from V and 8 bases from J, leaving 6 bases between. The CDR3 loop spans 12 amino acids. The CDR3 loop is CAISEYLDEQFF. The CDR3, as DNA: TGTGCCATCAGTGAGTATCTGGATGAGCAGTTCTTC.

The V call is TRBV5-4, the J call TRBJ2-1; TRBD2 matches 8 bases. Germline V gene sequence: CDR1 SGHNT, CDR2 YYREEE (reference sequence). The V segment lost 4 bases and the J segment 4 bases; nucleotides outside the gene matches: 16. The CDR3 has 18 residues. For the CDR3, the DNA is TGTGCCAGCAGCCCCAGCGGGAGACTCTCGAGGGGTTACAATGAGCAGTTCTTC. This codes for CASSPSGRLSRGYNEQFF.

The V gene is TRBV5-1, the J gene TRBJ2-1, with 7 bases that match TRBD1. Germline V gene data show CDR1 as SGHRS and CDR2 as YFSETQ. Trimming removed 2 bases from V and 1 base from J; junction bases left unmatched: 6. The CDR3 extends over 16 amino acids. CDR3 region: CASSFLGGASYNEQFF. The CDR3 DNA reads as TGCGCCAGCAGCTTTTTAGGGGGCGCTTCCTACAATGAGCAGTTCTTC. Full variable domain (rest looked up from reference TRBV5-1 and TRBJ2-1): KAGVTQTPRYLIKTRGQQVTLSCSPISGHRSVSWYQQTPGQGLQFLFEYFSETQRNKGNFPGRFSGRQFSNSRSEMNVSTLELGDSALYLCASSFLGGASYNEQFFGPGTRLTVL.

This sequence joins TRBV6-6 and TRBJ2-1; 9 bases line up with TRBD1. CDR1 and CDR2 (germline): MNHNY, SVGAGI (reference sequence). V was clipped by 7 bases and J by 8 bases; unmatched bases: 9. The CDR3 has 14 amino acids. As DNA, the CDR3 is TGTGCCAGCAAGAGGGACAGGGCCAGGGATGAGCAGTTCTTC. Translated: CASKRDRARDEQFF.

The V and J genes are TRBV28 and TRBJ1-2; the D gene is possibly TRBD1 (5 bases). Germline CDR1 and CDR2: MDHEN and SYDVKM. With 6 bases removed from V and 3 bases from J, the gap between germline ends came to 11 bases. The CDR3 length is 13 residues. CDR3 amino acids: CASSQGRDYGYTF. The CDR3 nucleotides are TGTGCCAGCAGCCAGGGACGGGACTATGGCTACACCTTC.

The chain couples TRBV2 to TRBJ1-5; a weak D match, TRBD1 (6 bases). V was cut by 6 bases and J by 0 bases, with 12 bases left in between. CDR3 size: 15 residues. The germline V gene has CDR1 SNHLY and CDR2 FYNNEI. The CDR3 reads CASSKQGTSNQPQHF. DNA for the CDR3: TGTGCCAGCAGCAAACAGGGAACTAGCAATCAGCCCCAGCATTTT. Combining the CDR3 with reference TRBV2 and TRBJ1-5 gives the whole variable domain EPEVTQTPSHQVTQMGQEVILRCVPISNHLYFYWYRQILGQKVEFLVSFYNNEISEKSEIFDDQFSVERPDGSNFTLKIRSTKLEDSAMYFCASSKQGTSNQPQHFGDGTRLSIL.

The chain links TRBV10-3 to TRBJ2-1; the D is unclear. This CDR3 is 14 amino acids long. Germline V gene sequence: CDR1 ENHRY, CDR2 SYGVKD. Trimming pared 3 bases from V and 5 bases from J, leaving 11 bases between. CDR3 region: CAISDSTSHNEQFF. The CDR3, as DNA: TGTGCCATCAGTGATTCGACCAGCCACAATGAGCAGTTCTTC.